What follows are 27 T cell receptor beta chains derived from one specimen sequenced in a study of identical twins. A single record per CDR3 protein comes from TCRdb applying MiXCR to the 5' RACE reads. The table records 500,000 to 600,000 distinct CDR3 sequences, about 20% of them present only once. The same sample was also studied in work on T cells expressing NK-cell markers.

Sequencing was performed on CD4+ T cells sorted from blood. All receptors derive from a woman aged 18-35 years in good health.

This clonotype was picked up a small number of times. The CDR3, as DNA: TGCAGTGCTAGGATGGTAGCGGGCGACCAAGAGACCCAGTACTTC. Amino acid sequence: CSARMVAGDQETQYF. The rearrangement joins TRBV20-1 to TRBJ2-5; 7 bases map to TRBD2. The CDR3 covers 15 residues. V lost 3 bases to trimming and J lost 0 bases; unmatched junction nucleotides: 7. Germline lookup yields CDR1 DFQATT and CDR2 SNEGSKA (reference sequence).

The chain couples TRBV27 to TRBJ2-7; D might be TRBD1 or TRBD2, each matching 5 bases. The CDR3 contains 13 residues. Germline CDR1 reads MNHEY; CDR2 reads SMNVEV (reference sequence). V was trimmed by 0 bases and J by 6 bases, leaving 9 bases between them. As DNA, the CDR3 is TGTGCCAGCAGTTTATCGGGGACGATCGAGCAGTACTTC. This gives the protein CASSLSGTIEQYF.

The V gene is TRBV6-2 or TRBV6-3, the J gene TRBJ2-4; D may correspond to TRBD1 or TRBD2 (7 bases each). The ends were cut back, 5 bases at V and 6 bases at J, with 20 bases in the middle. Germline V gene sequence: CDR1 MNHEY, CDR2 SVGEGT. The CDR3 has 16 residues. The CDR3: CASSPLRQGGRNIQYF. In DNA form, the CDR3 reads TGTGCCAGCAGTCCCTTAAGACAGGGCGGGAGAAACATTCAGTACTTC.

The chain uses TRBV3-1 and TRBJ2-7; D is unresolved. Per germline, CDR1 LGHDT and CDR2 YNNKEL (reference sequence). Trimming took off 1 base at V and 6 bases at J, with 10 bases between the two ends. The CDR3 has 13 amino acids. This CDR3 is CASSQVPTLEQYF. In DNA form, the CDR3 reads TGTGCCAGCAGCCAAGTCCCTACCCTCGAGCAGTACTTC.

The chain uses TRBV20-1 and TRBJ1-1, with no clear D. V was trimmed by 5 bases and J by 4 bases, leaving 20 bases between them. The CDR3 has 15 amino acids. CDR1 is DFQATT and CDR2 is SNEGSKA in the germline V gene (reference sequence). CDR3 coding DNA: TGCAGTGCTCAACCCTTAGAGCGGGGAAGCACTGAAGCTTTCTTT. Translation gives CSAQPLERGSTEAFF.

This clonotype was picked up a small number of times. The rearrangement joins TRBV20-1 to TRBJ1-2; a weak D match, TRBD1 (5 bases). The V end was cut by 7 bases, the J end by 6 bases, with 9 bases between. The germline CDR1 and CDR2 sequences are DFQATT and SNEGSKA (reference sequence). CDR3 length: 10 residues. The CDR3 nucleotides read TGCAGTGTCCCAGGGAATGGCTACACCTTC. This gives the protein CSVPGNGYTF.

The chain uses TRBV20-1 and TRBJ2-5, with D maybe TRBD2 (7 bases). The CDR3 spans 15 residues. In germline, CDR1 is DFQATT, CDR2 SNEGSKA (reference sequence). Trimming pared 2 bases from V and 4 bases from J, leaving 17 bases between. The DNA for the CDR3 is TGCAGTGCTAGATTTATGGGGGGGCCGAGAGAGACCCAGTACTTC. It yields the protein CSARFMGGPRETQYF.

J is TRBJ2-3 and V is TRBV5-1; 10 bases match TRBD2. The CDR3 length is 18 residues. J gave up 1 base and V 8 bases, and 16 bases lay outside the gene matches. Germline V gene lookup returns CDR1 SGHRS and CDR2 YFSETQ. CDR3 sequence: CASSSGRAQVRGTDTQYF. The CDR3 DNA reads TGCGCCAGTAGCAGCGGGAGGGCCCAGGTGCGGGGCACAGATACGCAGTATTTT.

A few counts support this clonotype. The rearrangement joins TRBV12-3 or TRBV12-4 to TRBJ2-7, with 11 nucleotides matching TRBD1. CDR3 length: 15 amino acids. With 1 base clipped from V and 6 bases from J, the junction kept 5 bases outside the gene matches. The chain's CDR3 is CASSLGGTGGREQYF. CDR3 nucleotide sequence: TGTGCCAGCAGTTTAGGGGGGACAGGGGGGCGCGAGCAGTACTTC.

This clonotype has only a few counts. This rearrangement joins TRBV5-1 to TRBJ2-1; tentative D call: TRBD1 (6 bases). Trimming removed 4 bases from V and 3 bases from J, with 14 bases in between. Germline V lookup: CDR1 SGHRS, CDR2 YFSETQ. This CDR3 spans 15 amino acids. The CDR3 nucleotides read TGCGCCAGCAGCCCAGGGGCAGGGCTCTACAATGAGCAGTTCTTC. This gives the protein CASSPGAGLYNEQFF.

The chain is built from TRBV7-9 and TRBJ2-2; 7 nucleotides align to TRBD1. The J segment lost 2 bases and the V segment lost 7 bases, leaving 7 bases of the junction unmatched. CDR3 length equals 15 residues. Germline V gene lookup returns CDR1 SEHNR and CDR2 FQNEAQ (reference sequence). Here the CDR3 reads CASTLGQTNTGELFF. The DNA of the CDR3 is TGTGCCAGCACCCTGGGACAGACAAACACCGGGGAGCTGTTTTTT.

The table lists this clonotype with many counts. The CDR3 sequence: CASTLAGTLSNEQFF. The CDR3 region has the DNA TGTGCCAGCACCCTTGCGGGGACCCTTTCCAATGAGCAGTTCTTC. The chain couples TRBV12-3 or TRBV12-4 to TRBJ2-1; TRBD2 is a possible D gene (6 bases). The V end was cut by 7 bases, the J end by 6 bases, with 19 bases between. CDR3 length: 15 residues.

This clonotype was counted between two and nine times. The CDR3, as DNA: TGTGCCAGCAGCTTCGGGACAGGGGGCTTTGGTGAGCAGTTCTTC. It codes for CASSFGTGGFGEQFF. The V gene is TRBV5-6, the J gene TRBJ2-1, with 12 bases aligning to TRBD1. Unmatched junction bases numbered 6, after V lost 2 bases and J lost 9 bases. Germline V CDR1 and CDR2: SGHDT, YYEEEE. This CDR3 is 15 amino acids long.

This clonotype was seen a handful of times. The chain has TRBV7-6 and TRBJ2-5, with TRBD2 identical over 9 bases. CDR3 length: 15 residues. J gave up 0 bases and V 8 bases, and 7 bases lay outside the gene matches. The V gene's germline CDR1 is SGHVS and CDR2 FNYEAQ. As DNA, the CDR3 is TGTGCCAGCCGGACGGGGACTAGCAACCAAGAGACCCAGTACTTC. Protein product: CASRTGTSNQETQYF.

This clonotype was found a few times. The chain links TRBV5-1 to TRBJ2-5; 9 bases fit TRBD2. The CDR3 contains 16 residues. The V gene's germline CDR1 is SGHRS and CDR2 YFSETQ. V lost 3 bases, J lost 5 bases, and 11 bases stayed unmatched. The CDR3 reads CASSWIAGASMETQYF. As DNA, the CDR3 is TGCGCCAGCAGCTGGATAGCGGGGGCCTCAATGGAGACCCAGTACTTC.

In its sample, this clonotype was seen a few times. The chain carries TRBV29-1 and TRBJ1-1; D perhaps matches TRBD1 (5 bases). Per germline, CDR1 SQVTM and CDR2 ANQGSEA. Trimming removed 7 bases from V and 11 bases from J, with 20 bases in between. The CDR3 spans 12 residues. For the CDR3, the DNA is TGCAGCGGGGGGGGTAGGGCAGGGCGCGCTTTCTTT. It translates to CSGGGRAGRAFF.

The rearrangement joins TRBV20-1 to TRBJ2-1; TRBD2 aligns across 12 bases. The CDR3 length is 15 residues. In germline, CDR1 is DFQATT, CDR2 SNEGSKA (reference sequence). With V trimmed by 6 bases and J by 5 bases, 8 bases remained unmatched. The CDR3 DNA reads TGCAGTGCCCCGCCTAGCGGGAGGGCCAACAATGAGCAGTTCTTC. It is translated as CSAPPSGRANNEQFF.

The chain is built from TRBV4-3 and TRBJ2-3; unclear D gene. Looked up from germline, CDR1 is LGHNA and CDR2 is YSLEER. There are 14 residues in the CDR3. Trimming stripped 0 bases from V and 10 bases from J, with 14 bases between. CDR3 DNA: TGCGCCAGCAGCCAAGAAGGCCCAGGAAGGGCGCAGTATTTT. Its translation is CASSQEGPGRAQYF.

The chain has TRBV9 and TRBJ2-7; 13 nucleotides agree with TRBD2. The CDR3 spans 15 residues. The germline V gene encodes CDR1 SGDLS and CDR2 YYNGEE. V shed 3 bases, J shed 3 bases, and the junction held 3 bases outside the gene matches. The CDR3 protein is CASSEGLAGDYEQYF. The CDR3 DNA reads TGTGCCAGCAGCGAAGGACTAGCGGGAGACTACGAGCAGTACTTC. Full variable domain (outside the CDR3, taken from reference TRBV9 and TRBJ2-7): DSGVTQTPKHLITATGQRVTLRCSPRSGDLSVYWYQQSLDQGLQFLIQYYNGEERAKGNILERFSAQQFPDLHSELNLSSLELGDSALYFCASSEGLAGDYEQYFGPGTRLTVT.

This clonotype was recorded a few times. CDR3 in DNA: TGCAGCGTTCGCGGGAGGGCCTACAATGAGCAGTTCTTC. Translating gives CSVRGRAYNEQFF. The chain carries TRBV29-1 and TRBJ2-1, with 9 bases that match TRBD2. J gave up 2 bases and V 5 bases, and 1 base lay outside the gene matches. The CDR3 covers 13 residues. From germline, CDR1 is SQVTM and CDR2 ANQGSEA.

The CDR3 protein is CASSSGGTQPYEQYF. The CDR3 DNA reads as TGCGCCAGCAGCTCAGGGGGGACACAACCCTACGAGCAGTACTTC. J is TRBJ2-7 and V is TRBV5-1; D may be TRBD1 (7 bases). V was cut by 3 bases and J by 2 bases, with 15 bases left in between. CDR3 length equals 15 residues. Germline V CDR1 and CDR2: SGHRS, YFSETQ.

The chain carries TRBV20-1 and TRBJ1-5; D unclear. Germline V gene data show CDR1 as DFQATT and CDR2 as SNEGSKA (reference sequence). CDR3 size: 15 residues. V was clipped by 2 bases and J by 0 bases, with 11 bases between them. The CDR3 coding sequence is TGCAGTGCTAGATCGCAGCTCCCTAGCAATCAGCCCCAGCATTTT. It codes for CSARSQLPSNQPQHF.

The rearrangement uses TRBV6-5 and TRBJ2-7; the D is unclear. Germline lookup yields CDR1 MNHEY and CDR2 SVGAGI. The CDR3 has 12 residues. V gave up 6 bases and J gave up 6 bases, with 12 bases separating them. DNA for the CDR3: TGTGCCAGCAGCGCGCTCCCCCTCGAGCAGTACTTC. Amino acid sequence: CASSALPLEQYF.

The rearrangement uses TRBV15 and TRBJ2-2; D remains ambiguous. V dropped 4 bases and J dropped 4 bases, with 10 bases sitting between them. Germline V gene data show CDR1 as LNHNV and CDR2 as YYDKDF (reference sequence). The CDR3 length is 14 residues. As DNA, the CDR3 is TGTGCCACCAGCACCTTGACCTTCACCGGGGAGCTGTTTTTT. Its translation is CATSTLTFTGELFF. The whole variable domain, filled in from reference TRBV15 and TRBJ2-2, reads DAMVIQNPRYQVTQFGKPVTLSCSQTLNHNVMYWYQQKSSQAPKLLFHYYDKDFNNEADTPDNFQSRRPNTSFCFLDIRSPGLGDTAMYLCATSTLTFTGELFFGEGSRLTVL.

This chain links TRBV20-1 with TRBJ2-3; TRBD2 agrees at 8 bases. From germline, CDR1 is DFQATT and CDR2 SNEGSKA (reference sequence). V dropped 7 bases and J dropped 5; count of bases not matched to a gene: 8. The CDR3 sequence is 13 residues long. DNA for the CDR3: TGCAGTGACCGGGAGGGCCTTGTAGATACGCAGTATTTT. This encodes CSDREGLVDTQYF.

This clonotype was seen at least ten times. This chain links TRBV7-2 with TRBJ2-7; 8 bases are shared with TRBD2. Germline V lookup: CDR1 SGHTA, CDR2 FQGNSA. The V segment lost 3 bases and the J segment 2 bases; nucleotides outside the gene matches: 3. The CDR3 is made up of 14 amino acids. The DNA of the CDR3 is TGTGCCAGCAGCTTCACTAGCGGAACCTACGAGCAGTACTTC. It specifies CASSFTSGTYEQYF.

This clonotype was seen only a few times. J is TRBJ1-1 and V is TRBV29-1; D gene ambiguous. The V and J ends lost 6 bases and 3 bases respectively, with 11 bases between them. The CDR3 extends over 12 amino acids. Per germline, CDR1 SQVTM and CDR2 ANQGSEA. In DNA, the CDR3 is TGCAGCGTCATCCGGGGATACACTGAAGCTTTCTTT. It translates to CSVIRGYTEAFF. Together with reference TRBV29-1 and TRBJ1-1, the CDR3 gives the full variable domain: SAVISQKPSRDICQRGTSLTIQCQVDSQVTMMFWYRQQPGQSLTLIATANQGSEATYESGFVIDKFPISRPNLTFSTLTVSNMSPEDSSIYLCSVIRGYTEAFFGQGTRLTVV.